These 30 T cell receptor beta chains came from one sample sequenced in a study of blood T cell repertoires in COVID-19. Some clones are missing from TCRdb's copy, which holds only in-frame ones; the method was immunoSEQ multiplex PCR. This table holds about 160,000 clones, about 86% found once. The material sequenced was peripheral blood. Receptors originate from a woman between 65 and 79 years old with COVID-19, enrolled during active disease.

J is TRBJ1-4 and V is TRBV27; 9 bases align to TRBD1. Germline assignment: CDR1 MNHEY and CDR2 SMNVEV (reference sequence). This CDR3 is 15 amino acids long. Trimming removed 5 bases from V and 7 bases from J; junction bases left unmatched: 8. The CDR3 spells CASSPKDRGSEKLFF. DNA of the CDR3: TGTGCCAGCAGTCCAAAGGACAGGGGAAGTGAAAAACTGTTTTTT.

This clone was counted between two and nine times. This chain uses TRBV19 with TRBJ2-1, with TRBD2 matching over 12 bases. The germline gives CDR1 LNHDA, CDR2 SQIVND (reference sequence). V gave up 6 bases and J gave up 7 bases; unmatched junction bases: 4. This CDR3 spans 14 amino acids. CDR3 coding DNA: TGTGCCAGTAGCTCTAGCGGGGGGGTGAATGAGCAGTTCTTC. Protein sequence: CASSSSGGVNEQFF.

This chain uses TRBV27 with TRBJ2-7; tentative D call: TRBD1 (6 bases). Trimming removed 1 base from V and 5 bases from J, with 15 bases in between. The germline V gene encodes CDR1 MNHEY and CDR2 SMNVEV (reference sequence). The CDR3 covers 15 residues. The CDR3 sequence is CASSLLSQGRNEQYF. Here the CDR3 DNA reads TGTGCCAGCAGTTTATTGAGCCAGGGGCGAAACGAGCAGTACTTC.

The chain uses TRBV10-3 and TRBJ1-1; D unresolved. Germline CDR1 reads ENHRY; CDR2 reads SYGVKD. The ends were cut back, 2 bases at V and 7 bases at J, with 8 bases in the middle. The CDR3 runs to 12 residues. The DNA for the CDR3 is TGTGCCATCAGTGAGACTGATGGTGAAGCTTTCTTT. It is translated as CAISETDGEAFF.

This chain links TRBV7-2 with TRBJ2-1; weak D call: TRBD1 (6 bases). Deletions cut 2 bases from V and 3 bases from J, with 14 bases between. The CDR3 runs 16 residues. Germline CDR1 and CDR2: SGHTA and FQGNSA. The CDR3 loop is CASSLNHRVDYNEQFF. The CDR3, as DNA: TGTGCCAGCAGCTTAAATCACAGGGTAGACTACAATGAGCAGTTCTTC.

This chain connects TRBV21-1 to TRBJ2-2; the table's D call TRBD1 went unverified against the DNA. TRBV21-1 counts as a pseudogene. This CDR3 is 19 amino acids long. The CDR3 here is CASSKERDRGSIATGELFF. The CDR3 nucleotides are TGTGCCAGCAGCAAAGAACGGGACAGGGGCTCTATTGCTACCGGGGAGCTGTTTTTT.

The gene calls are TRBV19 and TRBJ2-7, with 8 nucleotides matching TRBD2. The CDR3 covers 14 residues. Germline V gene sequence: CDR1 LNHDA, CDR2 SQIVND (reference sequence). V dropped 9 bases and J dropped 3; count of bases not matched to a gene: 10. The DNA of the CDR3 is TGTGCCAGCTCTCCGGGACTAGTTCTCTACGAGCAGTACTTC. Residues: CASSPGLVLYEQYF.

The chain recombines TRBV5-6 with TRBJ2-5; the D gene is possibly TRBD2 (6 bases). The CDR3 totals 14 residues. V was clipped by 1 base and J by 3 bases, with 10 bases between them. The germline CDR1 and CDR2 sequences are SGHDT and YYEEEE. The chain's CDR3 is CASSLRAGKETQYF. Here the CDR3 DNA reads TGTGCCAGCAGCTTGAGGGCGGGGAAAGAGACCCAGTACTTC. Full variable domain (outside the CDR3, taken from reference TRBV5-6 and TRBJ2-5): DAGVTQSPTHLIKTRGQQVTLRCSPKSGHDTVSWYQQALGQGPQFIFQYYEEEERQRGNFPDRFSGHQFPNYSSELNVNALLLGDSALYLCASSLRAGKETQYFGPGTRLLVL.

The CDR3 protein is CASSQVALSNYGYTF. CDR3 coding DNA: TGTGCCAGCAGCCAAGTGGCTCTTTCTAACTATGGCTACACCTTC. V gene TRBV3-1 (or the pseudogene TRBV3-2) combines with J gene TRBJ1-2; no firm D call. Germline lookup yields CDR1 LGHDT and CDR2 YNNKEL (reference sequence). Trimming pared 1 base from V and 0 bases from J, leaving 9 bases between. This CDR3 spans 15 amino acids.

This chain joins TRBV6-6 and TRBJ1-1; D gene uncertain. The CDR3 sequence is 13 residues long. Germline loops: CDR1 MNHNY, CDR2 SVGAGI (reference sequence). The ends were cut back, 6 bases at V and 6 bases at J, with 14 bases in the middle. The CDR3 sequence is CASSGDSQPEAFF. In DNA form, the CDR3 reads TGTGCCAGCAGCGGAGACTCCCAACCTGAAGCTTTCTTT.

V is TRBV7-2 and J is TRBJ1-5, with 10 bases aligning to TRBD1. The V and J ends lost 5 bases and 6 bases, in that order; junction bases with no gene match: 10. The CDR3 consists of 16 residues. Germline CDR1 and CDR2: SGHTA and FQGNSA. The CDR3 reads CASSKEGTGVGQPQHF. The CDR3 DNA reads TGTGCCAGCAGCAAAGAAGGGACAGGGGTGGGTCAGCCCCAGCATTTT. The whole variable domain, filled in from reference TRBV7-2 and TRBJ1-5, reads GAGVSQSPSNKVTEKGKDVELRCDPISGHTALYWYRQSLGQGLEFLIYFQGNSAPDKSGLPSDRFSAERTGGSVSTLTIQRTQQEDSAVYLCASSKEGTGVGQPQHFGDGTRLSIL.

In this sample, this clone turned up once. The CDR3 region has the DNA TGTGCCAGCAGAAGGGGGTCGGGTGAAAAACTGTTTTTT. It encodes CASRRGSGEKLFF. This chain links TRBV6-5 with TRBJ1-4; maybe TRBD1 (6 bases). The CDR3 covers 13 residues. The germline V and J ends were trimmed by 6 bases and 7 bases, with 12 bases remaining between them. CDR1 and CDR2 (germline): MNHEY, SVGAGI.

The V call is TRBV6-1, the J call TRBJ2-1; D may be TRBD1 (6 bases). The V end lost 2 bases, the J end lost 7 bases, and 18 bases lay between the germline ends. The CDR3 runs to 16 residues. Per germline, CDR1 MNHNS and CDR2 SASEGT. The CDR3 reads CASSETQGLGTNEQFF. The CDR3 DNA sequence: TGTGCCAGCAGTGAAACCCAGGGGTTGGGTACGAATGAGCAGTTCTTC.

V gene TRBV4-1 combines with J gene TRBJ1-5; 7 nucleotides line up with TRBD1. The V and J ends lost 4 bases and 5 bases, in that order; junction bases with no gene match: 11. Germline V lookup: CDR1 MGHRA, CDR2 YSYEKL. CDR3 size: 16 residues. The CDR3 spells CASSPNRGSLDQPQHF. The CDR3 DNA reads TGCGCCAGCAGCCCCAACAGGGGAAGCCTCGATCAGCCCCAGCATTTT.

CDR3 bases: TGTGCCAGCCAGACAGGGGGGTATGATGGCTACACCTTC. Amino acids: CASQTGGYDGYTF. The V call is TRBV18, the J call TRBJ1-2; 9 bases match TRBD1. From germline, CDR1 is KGHSH and CDR2 LQKENI. CDR3 length: 13 amino acids. J lost 6 bases, V lost 8 bases, and 7 bases had no gene match.

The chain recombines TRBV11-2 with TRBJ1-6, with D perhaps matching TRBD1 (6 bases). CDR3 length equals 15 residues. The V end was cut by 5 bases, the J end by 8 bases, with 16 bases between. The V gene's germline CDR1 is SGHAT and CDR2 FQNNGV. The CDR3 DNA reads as TGTGCCAGCAGCACCACAGGGTTAAGGGATTCACCCCTCCACTTT. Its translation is CASSTTGLRDSPLHF.

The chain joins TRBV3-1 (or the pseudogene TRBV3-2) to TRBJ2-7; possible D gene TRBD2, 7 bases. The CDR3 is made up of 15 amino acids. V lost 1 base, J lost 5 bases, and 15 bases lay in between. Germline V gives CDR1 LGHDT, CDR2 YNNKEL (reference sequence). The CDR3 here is CASSQGGGALNEQYF. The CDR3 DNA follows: TGTGCCAGCAGCCAAGGGGGGGGCGCGCTGAACGAGCAGTACTTC.

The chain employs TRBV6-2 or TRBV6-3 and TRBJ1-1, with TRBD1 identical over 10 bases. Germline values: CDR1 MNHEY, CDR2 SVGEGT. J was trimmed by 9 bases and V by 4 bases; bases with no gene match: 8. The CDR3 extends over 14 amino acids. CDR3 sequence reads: CASSSWDRGDQAFF. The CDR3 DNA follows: TGTGCCAGCAGTTCTTGGGACAGGGGTGATCAAGCTTTCTTT.

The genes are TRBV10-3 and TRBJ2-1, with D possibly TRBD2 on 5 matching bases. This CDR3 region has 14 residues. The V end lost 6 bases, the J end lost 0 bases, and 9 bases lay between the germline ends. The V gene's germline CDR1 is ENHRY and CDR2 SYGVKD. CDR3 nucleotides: TGTGCCATCAGCTCGGGAAGCTCCTACAATGAGCAGTTCTTC. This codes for CAISSGSSYNEQFF.

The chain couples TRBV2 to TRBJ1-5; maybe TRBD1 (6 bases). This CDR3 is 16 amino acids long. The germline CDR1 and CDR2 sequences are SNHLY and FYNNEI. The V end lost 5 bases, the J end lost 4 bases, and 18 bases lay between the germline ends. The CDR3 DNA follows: TGTGCCAGCAGTCAACAGGGTCTGAGGGAGAATCAGCCCCAGCATTTT. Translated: CASSQQGLRENQPQHF.

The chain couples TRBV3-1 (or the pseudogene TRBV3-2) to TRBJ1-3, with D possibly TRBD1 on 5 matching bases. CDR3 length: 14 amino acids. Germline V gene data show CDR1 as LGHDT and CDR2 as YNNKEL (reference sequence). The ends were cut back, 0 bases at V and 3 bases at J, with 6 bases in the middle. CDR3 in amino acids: CASSQDRDGNTIYF. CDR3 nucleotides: TGTGCCAGCAGCCAAGACAGGGATGGAAACACCATATATTTT.

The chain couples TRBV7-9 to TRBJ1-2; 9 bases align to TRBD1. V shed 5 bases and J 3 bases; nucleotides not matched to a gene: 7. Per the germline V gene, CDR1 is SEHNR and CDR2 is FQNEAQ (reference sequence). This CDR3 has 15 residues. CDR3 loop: CASSMDRGAHYGYTF. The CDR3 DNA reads TGTGCCAGCAGCATGGACAGGGGCGCCCACTATGGCTACACCTTC.

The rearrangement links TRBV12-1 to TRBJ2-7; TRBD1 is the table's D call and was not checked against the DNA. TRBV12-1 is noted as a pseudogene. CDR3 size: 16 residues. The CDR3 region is CASSYSFSRGNYEQYF. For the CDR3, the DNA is TGTGCCAGCAGCTACTCCTTTTCCAGGGGGAACTACGAGCAGTACTTC.

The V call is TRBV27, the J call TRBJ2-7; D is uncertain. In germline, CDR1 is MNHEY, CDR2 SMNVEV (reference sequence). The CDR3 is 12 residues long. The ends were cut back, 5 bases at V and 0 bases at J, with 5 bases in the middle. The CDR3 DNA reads TGTGCCAGCAGTCCCTCCTCCTACGAGCAGTACTTC. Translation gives CASSPSSYEQYF.

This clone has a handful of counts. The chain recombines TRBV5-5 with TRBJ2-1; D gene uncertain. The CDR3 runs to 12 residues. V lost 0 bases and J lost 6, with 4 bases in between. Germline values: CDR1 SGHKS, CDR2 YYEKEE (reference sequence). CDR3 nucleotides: TGTGCCAGCAGCTTGGGACTCAATGAGCAGTTCTTC. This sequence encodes CASSLGLNEQFF.

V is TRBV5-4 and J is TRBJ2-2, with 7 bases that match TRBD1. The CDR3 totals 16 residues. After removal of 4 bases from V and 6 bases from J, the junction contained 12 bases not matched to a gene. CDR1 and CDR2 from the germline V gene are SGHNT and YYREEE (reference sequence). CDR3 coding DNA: TGTGCCAGCAGCACCCGACAGGGTAGTACGGCCGGGGAGCTGTTTTTT. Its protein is CASSTRQGSTAGELFF.

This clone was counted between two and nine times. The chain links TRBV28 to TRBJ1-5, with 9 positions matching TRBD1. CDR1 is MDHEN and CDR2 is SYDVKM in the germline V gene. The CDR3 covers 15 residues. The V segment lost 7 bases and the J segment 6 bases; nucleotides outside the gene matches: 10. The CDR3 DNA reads TGTGCCAGCATCAGTACAGGGGGCGCGGGTCAGCCCCAGCATTTT. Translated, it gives CASISTGGAGQPQHF.

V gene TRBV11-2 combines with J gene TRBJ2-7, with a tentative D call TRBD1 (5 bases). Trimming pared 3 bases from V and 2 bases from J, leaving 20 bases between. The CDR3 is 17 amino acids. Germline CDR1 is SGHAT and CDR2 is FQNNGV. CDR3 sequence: CASSFSFSPLGPYEQYF. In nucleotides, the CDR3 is TGTGCCAGCAGCTTCAGCTTCTCCCCTCTGGGGCCCTACGAGCAGTACTTC.

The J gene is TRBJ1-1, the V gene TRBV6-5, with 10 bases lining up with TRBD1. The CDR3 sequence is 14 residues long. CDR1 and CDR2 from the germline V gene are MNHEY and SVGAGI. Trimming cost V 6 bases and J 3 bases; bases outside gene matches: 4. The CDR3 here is CASRATGGHTEAFF. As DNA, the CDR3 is TGTGCCAGCAGGGCGACAGGGGGCCACACTGAAGCTTTCTTT.

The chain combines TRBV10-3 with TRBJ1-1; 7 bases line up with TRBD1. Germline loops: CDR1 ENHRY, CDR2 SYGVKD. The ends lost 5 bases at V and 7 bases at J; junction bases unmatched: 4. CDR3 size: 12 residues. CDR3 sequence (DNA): TGTGCCATCAGTCACCGGGACAGTGAAGCTTTCTTT. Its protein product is CAISHRDSEAFF.